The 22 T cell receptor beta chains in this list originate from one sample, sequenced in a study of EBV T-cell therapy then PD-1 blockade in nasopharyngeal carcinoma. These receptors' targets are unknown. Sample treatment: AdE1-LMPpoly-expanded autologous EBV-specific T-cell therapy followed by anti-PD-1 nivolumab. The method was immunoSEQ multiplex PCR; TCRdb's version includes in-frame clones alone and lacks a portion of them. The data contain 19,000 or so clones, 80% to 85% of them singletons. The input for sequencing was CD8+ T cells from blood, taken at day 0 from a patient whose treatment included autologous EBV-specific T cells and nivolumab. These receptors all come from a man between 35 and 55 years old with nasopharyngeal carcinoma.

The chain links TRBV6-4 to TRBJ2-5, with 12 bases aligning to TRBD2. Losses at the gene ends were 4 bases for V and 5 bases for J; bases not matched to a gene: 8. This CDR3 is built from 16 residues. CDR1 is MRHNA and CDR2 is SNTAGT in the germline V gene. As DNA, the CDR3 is TGTGCCAGCAGTGCTAGCGGGGGGGCTAGTGCCGAGACCCAGTACTTC. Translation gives CASSASGGASAETQYF.

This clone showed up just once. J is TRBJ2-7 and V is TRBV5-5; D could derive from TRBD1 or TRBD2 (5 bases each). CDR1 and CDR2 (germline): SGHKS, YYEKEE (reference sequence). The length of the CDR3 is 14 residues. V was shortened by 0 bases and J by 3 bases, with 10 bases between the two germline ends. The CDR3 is CASSLGDGLYEQYF. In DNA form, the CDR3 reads TGTGCCAGCAGCTTGGGGGACGGTCTCTACGAGCAGTACTTC.

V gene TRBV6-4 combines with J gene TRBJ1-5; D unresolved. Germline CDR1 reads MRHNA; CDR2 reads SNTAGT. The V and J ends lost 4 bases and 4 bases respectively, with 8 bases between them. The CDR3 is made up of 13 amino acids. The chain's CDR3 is CASSAGENQPQHF. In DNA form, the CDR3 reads TGTGCCAGCAGTGCTGGGGAAAATCAGCCCCAGCATTTT.

CDR3 residues: CASWDSNTGELFF. CDR3 in DNA: TGTGCCAGCTGGGACAGTAACACCGGGGAGCTGTTTTTT. This chain connects TRBV25-1 to TRBJ2-2; 7 bases are shared with TRBD1. Germline CDR1 is MGHDK and CDR2 is SYGVNS. Germline trimming cut 8 bases from V and 2 bases from J; bases unmatched to any gene: 2. This CDR3 is built from 13 residues.

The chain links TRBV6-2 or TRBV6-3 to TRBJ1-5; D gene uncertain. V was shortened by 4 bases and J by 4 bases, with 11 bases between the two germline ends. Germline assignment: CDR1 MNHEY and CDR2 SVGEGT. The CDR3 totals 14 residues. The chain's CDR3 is CASSFEAQNQPQHF. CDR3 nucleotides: TGTGCCAGCAGTTTCGAAGCCCAGAATCAGCCCCAGCATTTT.

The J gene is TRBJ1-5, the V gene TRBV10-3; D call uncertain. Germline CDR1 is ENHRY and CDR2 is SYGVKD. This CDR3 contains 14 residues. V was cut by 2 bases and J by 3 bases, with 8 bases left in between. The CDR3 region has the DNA TGTGCCATCAGTGAGGGCCGGTTCAATCAGCCCCAGCATTTT. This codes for CAISEGRFNQPQHF.

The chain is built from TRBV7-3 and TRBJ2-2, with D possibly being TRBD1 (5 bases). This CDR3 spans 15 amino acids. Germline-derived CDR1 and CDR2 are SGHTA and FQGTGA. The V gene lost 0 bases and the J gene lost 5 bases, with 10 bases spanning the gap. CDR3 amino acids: CASSLTGAGTGELFF. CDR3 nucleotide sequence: TGTGCCAGCAGCTTAACAGGGGCTGGGACCGGGGAGCTGTTTTTT.

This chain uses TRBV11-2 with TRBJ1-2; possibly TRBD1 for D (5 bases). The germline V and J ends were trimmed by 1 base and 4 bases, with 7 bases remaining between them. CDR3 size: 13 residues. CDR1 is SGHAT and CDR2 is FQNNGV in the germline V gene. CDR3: CASSLGGAYGYTF. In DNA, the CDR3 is TGTGCCAGCAGCTTAGGGGGCGCCTATGGCTACACCTTC.

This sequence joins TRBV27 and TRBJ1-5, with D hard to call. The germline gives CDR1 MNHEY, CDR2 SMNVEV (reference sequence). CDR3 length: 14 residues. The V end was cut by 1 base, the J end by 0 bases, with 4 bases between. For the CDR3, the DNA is TGTGCCAGCAGTTTATGGGGTAGCAATCAGCCCCAGCATTTT. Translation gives CASSLWGSNQPQHF.

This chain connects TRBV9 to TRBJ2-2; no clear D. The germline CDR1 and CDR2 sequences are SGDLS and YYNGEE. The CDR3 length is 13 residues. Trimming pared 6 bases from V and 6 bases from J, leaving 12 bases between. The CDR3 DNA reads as TGTGCCAGCACCTTTCAGGCGTCCGGGGAGCTGTTTTTT. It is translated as CASTFQASGELFF.

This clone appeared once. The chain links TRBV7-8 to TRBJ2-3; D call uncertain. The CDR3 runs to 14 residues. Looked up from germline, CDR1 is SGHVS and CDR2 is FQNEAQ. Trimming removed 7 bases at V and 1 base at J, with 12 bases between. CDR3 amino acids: CASIPSRGTDTQYF. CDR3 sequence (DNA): TGTGCCAGCATCCCTTCTAGGGGCACAGATACGCAGTATTTT.

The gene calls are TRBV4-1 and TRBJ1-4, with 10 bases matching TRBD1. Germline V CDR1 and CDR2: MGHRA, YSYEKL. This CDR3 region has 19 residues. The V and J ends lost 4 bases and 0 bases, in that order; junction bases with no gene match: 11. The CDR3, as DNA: TGCGCCAGCAGCCCTCGGGACAGGGGAAGAACTCCAACTAATGAAAAACTGTTTTTT. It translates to CASSPRDRGRTPTNEKLFF.

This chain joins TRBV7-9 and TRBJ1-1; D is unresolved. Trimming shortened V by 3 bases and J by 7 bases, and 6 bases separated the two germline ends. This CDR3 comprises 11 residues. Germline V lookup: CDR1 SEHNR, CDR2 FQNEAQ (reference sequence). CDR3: CASSFGVEAFF. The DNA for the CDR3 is TGTGCCAGCAGCTTCGGGGTTGAAGCTTTCTTT.

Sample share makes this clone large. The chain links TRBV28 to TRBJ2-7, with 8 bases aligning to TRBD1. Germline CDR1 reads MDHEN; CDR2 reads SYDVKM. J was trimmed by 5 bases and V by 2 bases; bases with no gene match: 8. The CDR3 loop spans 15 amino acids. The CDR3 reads CASSLEQGANDEQYF. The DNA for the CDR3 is TGTGCCAGCAGTTTAGAGCAGGGGGCGAACGACGAGCAGTACTTC.

In DNA, the CDR3 is TGTGCTAGTGGAACTAGGGGACAGGGAGCCTATGGCTACACCTTC. This sequence encodes CASGTRGQGAYGYTF. This rearrangement joins TRBV12-5 to TRBJ1-2; 9 positions match TRBD1. Germline values: CDR1 LGHNT, CDR2 FRNRAP. The CDR3 is 15 amino acids. The V and J ends lost 6 bases and 4 bases, in that order; junction bases with no gene match: 9. Variable domain in full (rest from reference TRBV12-5 and TRBJ1-2): DARVTQTPRHKVTEMGQEVTMRCQPILGHNTVFWYRQTMMQGLELLAYFRNRAPLDDSGMPKDRFSAEMPDATLATLKIQPSEPRDSAVYFCASGTRGQGAYGYTFGSGTRLTVV.

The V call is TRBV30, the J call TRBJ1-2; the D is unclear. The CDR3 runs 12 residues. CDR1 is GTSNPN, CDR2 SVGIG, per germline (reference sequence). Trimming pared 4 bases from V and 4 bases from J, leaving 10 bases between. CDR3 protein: CAWNTGFYGYTF. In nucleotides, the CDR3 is TGTGCCTGGAACACGGGCTTCTATGGCTACACCTTC.

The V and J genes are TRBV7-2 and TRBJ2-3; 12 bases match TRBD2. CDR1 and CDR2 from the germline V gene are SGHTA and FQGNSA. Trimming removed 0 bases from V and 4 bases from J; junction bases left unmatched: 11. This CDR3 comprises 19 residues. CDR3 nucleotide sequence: TGTGCCAGCAGCTTAGCCGGACTAGCGGGGCCGATGAATCCAGATACGCAGTATTTT. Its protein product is CASSLAGLAGPMNPDTQYF.

The CDR3 is CSVEIGSTYGYTF. For the CDR3, the DNA is TGCAGCGTTGAAATCGGCTCGACCTATGGCTACACCTTC. The V and J genes are TRBV29-1 and TRBJ1-2; D not resolved. The V gene's germline CDR1 is SQVTM and CDR2 ANQGSEA. The CDR3 runs to 13 residues. V lost 2 bases, J lost 4 bases, and 11 bases lay in between.

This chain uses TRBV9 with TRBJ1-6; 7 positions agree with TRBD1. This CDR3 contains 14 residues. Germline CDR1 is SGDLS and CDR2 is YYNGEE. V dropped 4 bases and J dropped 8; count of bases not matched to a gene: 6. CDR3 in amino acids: CASSSGQVHSPLHF. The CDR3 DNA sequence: TGTGCCAGCAGCTCCGGACAGGTTCATTCACCCCTCCACTTT.

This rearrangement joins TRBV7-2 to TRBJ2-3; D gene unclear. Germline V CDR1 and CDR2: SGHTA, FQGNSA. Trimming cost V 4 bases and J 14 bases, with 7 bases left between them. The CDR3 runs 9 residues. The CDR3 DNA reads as TGTGCCAGCAGCTCCCCCCCGTATTTT. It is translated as CASSSPPYF.

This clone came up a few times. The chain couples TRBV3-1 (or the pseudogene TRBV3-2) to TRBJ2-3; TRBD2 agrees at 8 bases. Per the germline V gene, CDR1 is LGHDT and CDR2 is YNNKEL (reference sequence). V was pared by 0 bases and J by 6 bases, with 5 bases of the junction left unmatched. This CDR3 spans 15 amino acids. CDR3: CASSQDSGGADTQYF. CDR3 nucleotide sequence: TGTGCCAGCAGCCAAGATTCGGGGGGGGCTGATACGCAGTATTTT.

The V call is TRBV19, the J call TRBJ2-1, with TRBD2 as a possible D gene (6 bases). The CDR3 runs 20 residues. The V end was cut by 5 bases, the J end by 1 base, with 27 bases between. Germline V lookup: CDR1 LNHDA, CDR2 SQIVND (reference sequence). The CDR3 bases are TGTGCCAGTAGTTTATCCGGGACGGAGGGACTTTGGGGATCCTACAATGAGCAGTTCTTC. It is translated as CASSLSGTEGLWGSYNEQFF.